This T cell receptor (beta chain) stems from a study of blood T cell repertoires in COVID-19 (TCRdb year 2020). Turning to the overall study: Samples from collaborators originated in the United States, Italy and Spain and spanned both the acute and convalescent phases of COVID-19. The material from the prospective study consisted of cDNA or gDNA derived from T cells, B-cell-depleted T cells, or PBMCs. The dataset comprised deeply sampled blood TCRbeta repertoires from subjects exposed to, actively infected with, or recovered from COVID-19. A freely available public database, intended as a resource for researchers studying the immune response to SARS-CoV-2, is where the repertoires were released. The samples were drawn from the first 160 participants of the ongoing ImmuneRACE study and from about 1,200 subjects provided by 6 global collaborators. The sample metadata nearly always contained a de-identified subject ID, COVID-19 status, age in years and sex. Where HLA class I and class II types were available, the types were taken from metadata supplied by the sample provider, not from assay-based typing.

Each collaborating institution followed its own protocols to collect whole blood in K2EDTA tubes. For TCRbeta analysis, collaborators shipped samples as frozen whole blood, isolated PBMCs, or DNA extracted from either of those sample types. TCRbeta CDR3 regions were amplified from genomic DNA by means of the immunoSEQ Assay, a bias-controlled multiplex PCR. The study's own analysis went as follows. The number of nucleated cells in each sample was estimated by amplification of reference gene primers within the assay. Sequence reads were collapsed and filtered to measure the absolute abundance of every unique TCRbeta CDR3 rearrangement. Productive Simpson clonality was computed per sample as the square root of Simpson's diversity index over productive rearrangements. Not all clones reach the TCRdb copy of this immuneACCESS table, which keeps in-frame sequences only. Checked studies attribute under half of the gap to unresolved V genes and leave the rest unexplained. The DNA was the basis for D and trimming; V, J and clone size are from that table. Recorded for this sample are around 320,000 clones; about 85% of them occurred a single time. About 2% of the sample is held by the ten biggest clonotypes.

Remarks on this clone: What antigen it recognizes has not been identified. Base quality data are lacking; no much larger clone is found one base away. Other DNA sequences from this sample encode an identical CDR3 as well.

Overall results and qualifications from the work: The amount of clinical and demographic metadata varied by source and participant and was provided uncurated.

V is pruned by 2 bases and J by 2 bases, leaving 1 base of the junction without a gene match. According to the germline V gene, CDR1 reads SGHDT and CDR2 reads YYEEEE. Including cysteine and phenylalanine, the CDR3 has 13 amino acids. The DNA shown is the 39-base CDR3, in frame from base 1. The rearrangement joined TRBV5-6 to TRBJ2-7; 7 central nucleotides agree with TRBD1. The receptor's source is a man aged 18 to 30 with active or convalescent COVID-19. The specimen was peripheral blood. The nucleotides are TGTGCCAGCAGCTTAGACAGGGCCTACGAGCAGTACTTC. This codes for CASSLDRAYEQYF.